The rows below give T cell receptor beta chains drawn from one sample of a study of tumor-infiltrating lymphocytes in primary liver carcinoma. One entry per CDR3 protein results from TCRdb running MiXCR on the multiplex PCR reads. In the table there are fewer than 75,000 distinct CDR3 sequences, 55% to 75% of which are singletons. The sample consisted of liver tumor tissue from sampling region 2. The receptors were gathered from a man aged 35-49 years with primary liver carcinoma and hepatitis B virus infection. CDR3s include the opening cysteine and the closing phenylalanine or tryptophan. The D gene is left open where the match is weak. Size is stated for part of the rows, as once, few or many counts, or as a class when the clone is expanded.

>TRBJ1-1|once|NA|TRBV12-5
CVSGLGQGRAFF
TGTGTTAGTGGTTTGGGTCAGGGCCGAGCCTTCTTT
>TRBJ2-5|many|NA|TRBV24-1
CATSDPAERGETQYF
TGTGCCACCAGTGACCCGGCCGAGAGGGGTGAGACCCAGTACTTC
>TRBJ2-1|once|TRBD2|TRBV6-6
CGSSPAPGLAFGEQFF
TGTGGCAGCAGTCCAGCACCGGGACTAGCCTTTGGCGAGCAGTTCTTC
>TRBJ2-3|few|TRBD2|TRBV4-1
CASSRTIALAGVTDTQYF
TGCGCCAGCAGTCGGACCATTGCCCTAGCGGGGGTCACCGATACGCAGTATTTT
>TRBJ1-1|NA|NA|TRBV6-6
CASRNRGPNTEPFF
TGTGCCAGCCGAAACAGAGGGCCGAACACTGAACCTTTCTTT
>TRBJ1-4|few|NA|TRBV6-5
CASRQGRATNEKLFF
TGTGCCAGCAGACAGGGAAGAGCAACTAATGAAAAACTGTTTTTT
>TRBJ1-2|NA|NA|TRBV7-6
CASSRDEGNYGYTF
TGTGCCAGCAGCCGAGACGAGGGCAACTATGGCTACACCTTC
>TRBJ1-1|few|NA|TRBV6-5
CANSLASYTEAFF
TGTGCCAACAGTCTAGCCAGTTACACTGAAGCTTTCTTT
>TRBJ2-7|NA|NA|TRBV30
CAWSRGGTSEQYF
TGTGCCTGGAGCAGGGGAGGGACCAGCGAGCAGTACTTC
>TRBJ2-5|NA|NA|TRBV11-2
CASSLARLALGKKEIQYF
TGTGCCAGCAGCTTAGCGAGGTTAGCTCTGGGAAAAAAAGAGATCCAGTACTTC
>TRBJ2-7|NA|TRBD1|TRBV6-1
CASSEPGQGGEKNF
TGTGCCAGCAGTGAACCCGGACAGGGCGGCGAGAAGAACTTC
>TRBJ2-4|NA|TRBD1|TRBV28
CANSLFGTVTF
TGTGCCAACAGTTTATTTGGGACAGTCACGTTC
>TRBJ2-7|NA|TRBD2|TRBV10-3
CTISERLADRRNEQYF
TGTACCATCAGTGAGAGGCTAGCGGACCGTCGGAACGAGCAATACTTC
>TRBJ1-5|once|NA|TRBV12-3/TRBV12-4
CARTRGTTINQPQHF
TGTGCCCGCACGCGGGGCACCACAATAAATCAGCCCCAGCATTTT
>TRBJ1-2|NA|NA|TRBV29-1
CSVDPGPEGYTF
TGCAGCGTCGACCCTGGGCCTGAGGGCTACACCTTC
>TRBJ2-7|few|TRBD2|TRBV4-1
CSSSQTLAEPLYEQYF
TGCTCCAGTAGCCAAACCCTAGCGGAGCCACTTTACGAGCAGTACTTC
>TRBJ2-7|NA|NA|TRBV11-1
CASSINAFGEHYF
TGTGCCAGCAGCATAAACGCTTTCGGCGAGCATTACTTC
>TRBJ1-5|NA|NA|TRBV29-1
CSVGQGNQPRYF
NA
>TRBJ2-3|NA|TRBD2|TRBV6-2/TRBV6-3
CASRPGRSTSTDMQCF
TGTGCCAGCAGGCCGGGAAGATCGACTAGCACAGATATGCAGTGTTTT
>TRBJ2-1|NA|TRBD2|TRBV29-1
CNVGLAGGFYNEHFF
TGCAACGTTGGACTAGCGGGAGGGTTCTACAATGAGCACTTCTTC
>TRBJ1-2|NA|NA|TRBV7-9
CGSSPDGRLSQYGYTF
TGTGGCAGTAGCCCCGATGGCAGGCTGTCCCAGTATGGCTACACCTTC
>TRBJ1-1|NA|NA|TRBV11-2
CASSPFRELVDTEAFF
TGTGCCAGCAGCCCATTCAGGGAGTTGGTGGACACTGAAGCTTTCTTT
>TRBJ2-2|NA|NA|TRBV6-5
CASSYSSNAGELFF
TGTGCCAGCAGTTACTCCAGTAATGCAGGGGAGTTGTTTTTT
>TRBJ2-1|NA|NA|TRBV24-1
CATNDLTGDSYNEQFF
TGTGCCACCAATGATTTAACTGGGGACTCCTACAATGAGCAGTTCTTC
>TRBJ2-3|NA|TRBD2|TRBV11-2
CASSTPGGRANMQYF
TGTGCCAGCAGTACCCCGGGAGGGCGGGCAAATATGCAGTATTTT
>TRBJ2-1|NA|NA|TRBV29-1
CSATPNYYNEQFF
TGCAGCGCCACACCTAACTATTACAATGAGCAGTTCTTC
>TRBJ2-1|NA|NA|TRBV11-2
CASSLGVGPYNEPFF
TGTGCCAGCAGCTTAGGGGTAGGTCCCTACAATGAACCGTTCTTC
>TRBJ2-2|NA|NA|TRBV5-4
CASSSGENTGELFF
TGTGCCAGCAGCTCGGGAGAGAACACCGGGGAGCTGTTCTTT
>TRBJ1-3|few|TRBD1|TRBV19
CASSSKTGAGNTIYF
TGTGCCAGTAGTAGCAAAACAGGGGCTGGAAACACCATATATTTT
>TRBJ2-7|NA|NA|TRBV18
CVSSPPHLSYERYF
TGTGTCAGCTCACCACCGCACCTCTCCTACGAGCGGTACTTC
>TRBJ1-1|NA|NA|TRBV14
CASSQIGAPLAAFF
TGTGCCAGCAGCCAAATAGGAGCGCCGCTAGCAGCTTTCTTT
>TRBJ2-1|NA|TRBD2|TRBV5-1
CACSSTGLAGAVNNEQFF
TGCGCCTGCAGCTCTACCGGTCTAGCGGGAGCGGTGAACAATGAGCAGTTCTTC
>TRBJ2-7|NA|NA|TRBV11-2
CASSFWGASEQYF
TGTGCCAGCAGCTTCTGGGGGGCTAGTGAGCAGTACTTC
>TRBJ2-3|NA|TRBD2|TRBV11-3
CASSFDSGKGPVMQYF
TGTGCCAGCAGCTTTGATAGCGGGAAAGGCCCAGTTATGCAGTATTTT
>TRBJ2-2|NA|NA|TRBV6-2/TRBV6-3
CASSYKAWVTGELFF
TGTGCCAGCAGTTACAAGGCTTGGGTAACTGGGGAGCTGTTTTTT
>TRBJ1-4|NA|NA|TRBV4-1
CASSLWGAASEKLFF
TGCGCCAGCAGCCTCTGGGGGGCGGCTAGTGAAAAACTGTTTTTT
>TRBJ2-3|NA|NA|TRBV11-2
CASSQTQDIQYF
TGTGCCAGCAGCCAGACCCAGGATATACAGTATTTT
>TRBJ2-3|few|TRBD2|TRBV7-3
CASSIRTSGTTDTQYF
TGTGCCAGCAGCATCAGGACTAGCGGGACGACAGATACGCAGTATTTT
>TRBJ2-5|NA|TRBD2|TRBV11-2
CASSQTPGGRKETQHF
TGTGCGAGTAGCCAAACTCCTGGCGGGAGGAAAGAGACCCAGCACTTC